Each of the 9 T cell receptor beta chains below was sequenced from the same sample in a study of post-analysis software for immune sequencing data. Tagging with unique molecular identifiers was a feature of the TCR beta cDNA libraries. MiXCR, run by TCRdb on the PCR reads, gives a single entry per CDR3 protein. In the table there are about 680,000 distinct CDR3 sequences, over 45% of which are singletons. Findings of the study overall: Higher frequency in patients than in controls was seen for about five TRBV segments, with TRBV5-6, TRBV5-1 and TRBV20-1 among them.

Their antigens remain unidentified. The sample taken for sequencing was blood. All receptors come from a girl between 2 and 10 years old with multiple sclerosis.

The chain carries TRBV29-1 and TRBJ1-1; no reliable D call. The CDR3 has 12 residues. V was pared by 6 bases and J by 1 base, with 9 bases between. Looked up from germline, CDR1 is SQVTM and CDR2 is ANQGSEA. CDR3 nucleotide sequence: TGCAGCGTCCAATACCGGAACACTGAAGCTTTCTTT. Translation gives CSVQYRNTEAFF.

This chain joins TRBV20-1 and TRBJ1-1, with TRBD1 as a possible D gene (5 bases). This CDR3 contains 13 residues. Germline V gene lookup returns CDR1 DFQATT and CDR2 SNEGSKA (reference sequence). Trimming stripped 0 bases from V and 3 bases from J, with 8 bases between. CDR3 residues: CSARELRDTEAFF. The CDR3 region has the DNA TGCAGTGCTAGAGAGCTCAGGGACACTGAAGCTTTCTTT.

This chain links TRBV5-1 with TRBJ2-3, with D tentatively TRBD2 (6 bases). This CDR3 is built from 14 residues. Germline V gene lookup returns CDR1 SGHRS and CDR2 YFSETQ. V was clipped by 6 bases and J by 2 bases, with 13 bases between them. This CDR3 reads CASILALPTDTQYF. The CDR3 nucleotides are TGCGCCAGCATACTAGCACTACCCACAGATACGCAGTATTTT.

V and J are TRBV5-1 and TRBJ1-2, with TRBD1 matching over 7 bases. CDR1 is SGHRS and CDR2 is YFSETQ in the germline V gene. V lost 4 bases, J lost 3 bases, and 3 bases stayed unmatched. The CDR3 has 13 residues. CDR3 region: CASSEGTDYGYTF. CDR3 in DNA: TGCGCCAGCAGCGAAGGGACAGACTATGGCTACACCTTC.

In DNA form, the CDR3 reads TGTGCCAGCAGCCAAGAAGGGGACGGGGGGGAGAACAATGAGCAGTTCTTC. It codes for CASSQEGDGGENNEQFF. V and J are TRBV4-2 and TRBJ2-1; the match to TRBD2 covers 8 bases. This CDR3 comprises 17 residues. Germline V gene data show CDR1 as LGHNA and CDR2 as YNFKEQ. V gave up 0 bases and J gave up 5 bases; unmatched junction bases: 9.

The chain links TRBV20-1 to TRBJ2-1, with 8 bases identical to TRBD2. The V and J ends lost 7 bases and 5 bases, in that order; junction bases with no gene match: 13. Germline V gives CDR1 DFQATT, CDR2 SNEGSKA (reference sequence). This CDR3 has 15 residues. CDR3 sequence (DNA): TGCAGTGTTACCGTTAGCGGGGTTGCCGACAATGAGCAGTTCTTC. This codes for CSVTVSGVADNEQFF.

The chain is built from TRBV20-1 and TRBJ2-4; maybe TRBD2 (5 bases). CDR1 is DFQATT and CDR2 is SNEGSKA in the germline V gene (reference sequence). V dropped 5 bases and J dropped 0 bases, with 17 bases sitting between them. CDR3 length: 16 amino acids. The CDR3 spells CSAGEWNSKAKNIQYF. CDR3 in DNA: TGCAGTGCTGGGGAGTGGAACAGCAAAGCCAAAAACATTCAGTACTTC.

This chain connects TRBV3-1 to TRBJ2-3; D is possibly TRBD1 (6 bases). This CDR3 has 15 residues. Trimming took off 2 bases at V and 5 bases at J, with 14 bases between the two ends. Germline V gene data show CDR1 as LGHDT and CDR2 as YNNKEL (reference sequence). CDR3 sequence: CASSQQGSGIDTQYF. For the CDR3, the DNA is TGTGCCAGCAGCCAACAGGGGTCGGGGATAGATACGCAGTATTTT.

This clonotype has a handful of counts. This chain uses TRBV2 with TRBJ2-3; TRBD2 agrees at 8 bases. V shed 4 bases, J shed 1 base, and the junction held 19 bases outside the gene matches. The CDR3 loop spans 20 amino acids. CDR1 is SNHLY and CDR2 is FYNNEI in the germline V gene. The CDR3 sequence: CASSALRSGAIIQGTDTQYF. CDR3 nucleotides: TGTGCCAGCAGTGCGTTGCGTAGCGGGGCTATCATACAAGGCACAGATACGCAGTATTTT.